Each of the 2 T cell receptor beta chains below was sequenced from the same sample in a study of OX40 agonist ivuxolimab in advanced cancers. Library creation used the immunoSEQ multiplex PCR assay. The table comes from immuneACCESS by way of TCRdb, which keeps in-frame sequences with V and J called. Part of the clones is missing from these tables; in studies checked, under half for an unresolved V gene and the rest for unknown reasons. This sample comprises tens of thousands of clones, roughly 86% of them detected only once. The top ten hold roughly 0.72% of the sample. The sequenced sample was CD4+ or CD8+ T cells sorted from blood, obtained in a trial of the OX40 agonist ivuxolimab. Receptors originate from an adult with an advanced solid tumor such as melanoma, head and neck, liver or kidney cancer.

The chain is built from TRBV6-5 and TRBJ2-5; D not certain. Germline-derived CDR1 and CDR2 are MNHEY and SVGAGI. The V gene lost 4 bases and the J gene lost 2 bases, with 8 bases spanning the gap. The CDR3 covers 13 residues. DNA for the CDR3: TGTGCCAGCAGTTCCCCCCCACAAGAGACCCAGTACTTC. Protein product: CASSSPPQETQYF.

The V call is TRBV2, the J call TRBJ1-1, with D possibly matching TRBD1 (6 bases). The V end lost 4 bases, the J end lost 0 bases, and 12 bases lay between the germline ends. Germline CDR1 and CDR2: SNHLY and FYNNEI. The CDR3 is 15 amino acids. The chain's CDR3 is CASSAGGAMNTEAFF. For the CDR3, the DNA is TGTGCCAGCAGTGCCGGGGGGGCAATGAACACTGAAGCTTTCTTT.